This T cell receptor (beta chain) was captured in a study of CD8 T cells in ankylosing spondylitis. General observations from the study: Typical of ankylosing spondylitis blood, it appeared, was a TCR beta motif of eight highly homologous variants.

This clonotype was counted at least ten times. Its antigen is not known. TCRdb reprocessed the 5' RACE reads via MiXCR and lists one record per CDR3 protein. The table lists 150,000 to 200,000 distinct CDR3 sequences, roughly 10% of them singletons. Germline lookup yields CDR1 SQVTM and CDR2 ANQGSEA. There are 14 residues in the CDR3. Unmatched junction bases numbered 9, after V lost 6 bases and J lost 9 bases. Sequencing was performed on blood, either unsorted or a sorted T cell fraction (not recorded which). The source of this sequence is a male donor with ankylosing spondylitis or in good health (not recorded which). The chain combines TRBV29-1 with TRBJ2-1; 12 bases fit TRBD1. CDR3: CSVDRDRGLGEQFF. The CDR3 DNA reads TGCAGCGTCGACCGGGACAGGGGGCTTGGTGAGCAGTTCTTC.